Listed below are T cell receptor beta chains from one sample, sequenced in a study of control samples from healthy donors and cancer patients. Here immunoSEQ multiplex PCR was the method, and the copy in TCRdb shows in-frame clones only, minus some. The sample has about 150,000 clones, 80% to 95% seen once; the top ten hold 3.2%. The sequenced material came from blood. These TCRs come from a man aged 25 to 40 in good health. Both conserved end residues are part of each CDR3. Each record gives: clone size, V gene, D gene, J gene, CDR3 DNA, CDR3 protein. D genes are given only for firm matches. Expanded clones get a size class; other rows say once, few or many, or leave the size out.

.,TRBV28,.,TRBJ2-7,TGTGCCAGCAGTCGAACCGGGAGCTCGTACGAGCAGTACTTC,CASSRTGSSYEQYF
.,TRBV7-3,.,TRBJ2-1,TGTGCCAGCAGCTTAAACCAGAAGAATGAGCAGTTCTTC,CASSLNQKNEQFF
.,TRBV9,.,TRBJ1-3,TGTGCCAGCAGCCCCCGATGGCGGGGAACAGGAAACACCATATATTTT,CASSPRWRGTGNTIYF
.,TRBV5-4,TRBD2,TRBJ2-3,TGTGCCAGCAGCAAAAGGACTAGCGGGCTCTCTAGCACAGATACGCAGTATTTT,CASSKRTSGLSSTDTQYF
.,TRBV11-2,.,TRBJ2-6,TGTGCCAGCAGCTTGGGGGTTGGGGCCAACGTCCTGACTTTC,CASSLGVGANVLTF
.,TRBV19,TRBD2,TRBJ2-1,TGTGCCAGTCTAAGAGGCGGGGGGGCTGGGAATGAGCAGTTCTTC,CASLRGGGAGNEQFF
medium-sized,TRBV29-1,.,TRBJ1-1,TGCAGCGTTGAGAGGGGTGTAGCGAACACTGAAGCTTTCTTT,CSVERGVANTEAFF
.,TRBV28,TRBD2,TRBJ2-3,TGTGCCAGCAGTGGCCTCCCGAGCGGGGGGGCAGAGACAGATACGCAGTATTTT,CASSGLPSGGAETDTQYF
.,TRBV9,.,TRBJ2-1,TGTGCCAGCAGCGTACGGGGGAACGACAATGAGCAGTTCTTC,CASSVRGNDNEQFF
once,TRBV19,TRBD2,TRBJ2-1,TGTGCCAGTAGTATTGCGGGGGGGGCCTACAATGAGCAGTTCTTC,CASSIAGGAYNEQFF
.,TRBV12-3/TRBV12-4,.,TRBJ2-7,TGTGCCAGCGGCTCGTTGGCAGGGAACGAGCAGTACTTC,CASGSLAGNEQYF
once,TRBV7-9,.,TRBJ1-3,TGTGCCAGCAGCCAGACAGTGTCTGGAAACACCATATATTTT,CASSQTVSGNTIYF
.,TRBV6-1,.,TRBJ1-2,TGTGCCAGCAGTGAAGGCCCAGGGAAAGGGAATAACTATGGCTACACCTTC,CASSEGPGKGNNYGYTF
.,TRBV7-9,.,TRBJ2-1,TGTGCCAGCAGCTTAAACGGCAGATACAATGAGCAGTTCTTC,CASSLNGRYNEQFF
.,TRBV2,.,TRBJ1-6,TGTGCCAGCAGTGAGGTAGTGAGCTCCTATAATTCACCCCTCCACTTT,CASSEVVSSYNSPLHF